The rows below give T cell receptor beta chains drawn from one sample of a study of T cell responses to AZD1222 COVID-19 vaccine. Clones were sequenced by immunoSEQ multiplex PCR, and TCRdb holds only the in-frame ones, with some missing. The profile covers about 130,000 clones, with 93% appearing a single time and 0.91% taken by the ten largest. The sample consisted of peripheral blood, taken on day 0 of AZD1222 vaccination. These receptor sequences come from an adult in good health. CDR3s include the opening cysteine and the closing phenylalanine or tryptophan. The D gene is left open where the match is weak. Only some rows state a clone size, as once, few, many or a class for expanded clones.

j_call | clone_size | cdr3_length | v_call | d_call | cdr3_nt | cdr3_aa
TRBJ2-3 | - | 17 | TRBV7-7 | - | TGTGCTAGCAGCTTAGGGCGAACTAGGGGCCTCACAGATACGCAGTATTTT | CASSLGRTRGLTDTQYF
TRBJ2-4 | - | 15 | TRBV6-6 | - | TGTGCCAGCAGTTACAGGGTTTTAGCCAAAAACATTCAGTACTTC | CASSYRVLAKNIQYF
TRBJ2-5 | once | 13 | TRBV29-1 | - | TGCAGCGCTGGGCAGGGCAGCGGGGAGACCCAGTACTTC | CSAGQGSGETQYF
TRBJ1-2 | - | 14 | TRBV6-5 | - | TGTGCCAGCAGTCCCGGACAACCATGGGCTGGCTACACCTTC | CASSPGQPWAGYTF
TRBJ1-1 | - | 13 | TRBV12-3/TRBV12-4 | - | TGTGCCAGCAGTTTCAATCGGAACACTGAAGCTTTCTTT | CASSFNRNTEAFF
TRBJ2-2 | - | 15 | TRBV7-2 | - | TGTGCCAGCAGCTTGACTCGCACATTCACCGGGGAGCTGTTTTTT | CASSLTRTFTGELFF
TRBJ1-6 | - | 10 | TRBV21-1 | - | TGTGCCAGCAGCAGGGCCTCAGGCCACTTT | CASSRASGHF
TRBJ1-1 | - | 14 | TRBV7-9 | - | TGTGCCAGCAGCCCCGATCAGCATCAGGATGAAGCTTTCTTT | CASSPDQHQDEAFF
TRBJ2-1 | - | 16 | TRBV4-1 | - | TGCGCCAGCAGCCAAATCGATCTGGTCTCCTACAATGAGCAGTTCTTC | CASSQIDLVSYNEQFF
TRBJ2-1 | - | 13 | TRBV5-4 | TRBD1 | TGTGCCAGCAGCCGCGGGACAGGCAATGAGCAGTTCTTC | CASSRGTGNEQFF
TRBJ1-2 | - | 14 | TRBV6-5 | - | TGTGCCAGCAGTTACTCGACAGAGAACTATGGCTACACCTTC | CASSYSTENYGYTF
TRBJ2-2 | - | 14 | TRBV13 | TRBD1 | TGTGCCAGCCGGGACAGGGGTGACACCGGGGAGCTGTTTTTT | CASRDRGDTGELFF
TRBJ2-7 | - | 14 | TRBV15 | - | TGTGCCACCAGCAGAGATTACCCCACATACGAGCAGTACTTC | CATSRDYPTYEQYF
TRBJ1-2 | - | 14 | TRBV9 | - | TGTGCCAGCAGCGTAGTGACGGGGACGGGCGGCTACACCTTC | CASSVVTGTGGYTF
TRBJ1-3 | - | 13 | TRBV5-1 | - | TGCGCCAGCAGCCCCTCGGGGGGGAACACCATATATTTT | CASSPSGGNTIYF
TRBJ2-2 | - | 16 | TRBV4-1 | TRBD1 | TGCGCCAGCAGCCATGTTCAGGGGGCCGGGACCGGGGAGCTGTTTTTT | CASSHVQGAGTGELFF
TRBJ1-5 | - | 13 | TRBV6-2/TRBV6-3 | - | TGTGCCAGCAGTTACTCGGGGGATCAGCCCCAGCATTTT | CASSYSGDQPQHF
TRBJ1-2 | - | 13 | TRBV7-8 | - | TGTGCCAGCAGCTTAGCGCATGCTGATGGCTACACCTTC | CASSLAHADGYTF
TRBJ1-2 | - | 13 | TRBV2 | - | TGTGCCAGCAGTGGTCAGGGTGACTATGGCTACACCTTC | CASSGQGDYGYTF
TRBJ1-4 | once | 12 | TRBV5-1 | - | TGCGCCAGCAGCTTGACTAATGAAAAACTGTTTTTT | CASSLTNEKLFF
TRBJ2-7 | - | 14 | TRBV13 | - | TGTGCCAGCAGCTTAGGACAGCTTGGCTACGAGCAGTACTTC | CASSLGQLGYEQYF
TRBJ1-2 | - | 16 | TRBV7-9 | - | TGTGCCAGCAGCCCGAACCGGCCGATAGCTAACTATGGCTACACCTTC | CASSPNRPIANYGYTF
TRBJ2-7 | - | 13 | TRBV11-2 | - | TGTGCCAGCAGCTTAGATCGGGATTACGAGCAGTACTTC | CASSLDRDYEQYF
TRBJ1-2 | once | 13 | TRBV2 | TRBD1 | TGTGCCAGCAGAACAGGGGGCGCGGATGGCTACACCTTC | CASRTGGADGYTF
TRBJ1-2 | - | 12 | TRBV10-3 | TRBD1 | TGTGCCATCAGTCAGGGGGATGGCGGCTACACCTTC | CAISQGDGGYTF
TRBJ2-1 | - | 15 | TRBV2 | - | TGTGCCAGCACCACCGTCAATACGGCCTACAATGAGCAGTTCTTC | CASTTVNTAYNEQFF
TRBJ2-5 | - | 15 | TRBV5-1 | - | TGCGCCAGCAGTAAGAACGTCAAGAACCAAGAGACCCAGTACTTC | CASSKNVKNQETQYF
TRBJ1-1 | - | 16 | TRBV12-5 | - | TGTGCTAGTGGTTTGACCGGGGGCAGGCCAAACACTGAAGCTTTCTTT | CASGLTGGRPNTEAFF
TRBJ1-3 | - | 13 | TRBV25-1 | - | TGTGCCAGCAGTGAACTTGCAGGCGACACCATATATTTT | CASSELAGDTIYF
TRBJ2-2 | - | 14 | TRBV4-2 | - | TGTGCCAGCAAGGTAGTCCGAGACACCGGGGAGCTGTTTTTT | CASKVVRDTGELFF